These 19 T cell receptor beta chains share one sample of origin, sequenced in a study of human T cells and chemical hapten exposure. Described time point: patch test 1, 2 weeks after DPC sensitization. Specified treatment: therapeutic diphenylcyclopropenone sensitization with weekly scalp DPC. TCRdb reanalysed the RACE reads using MiXCR and keeps one entry per CDR3 protein. The profile shows fewer than 500,000 distinct CDR3 sequences, roughly 5% of them singletons. The sample in question was whole blood, obtained in connection with sensitization to the hapten diphenylcyclopropenone (DPC). These receptors originate from a woman aged 45 to 65 with alopecia areata. Some clones in this sample may be carry-over from other donors' samples.

This clonotype was seen at least ten times. The gene calls are TRBV6-5 and TRBJ1-2, with 7 bases matching TRBD1. Germline trimming cut 4 bases from V and 4 bases from J; bases unmatched to any gene: 12. The CDR3 has 16 residues. Germline CDR1 is MNHEY and CDR2 is SVGAGI. CDR3 sequence reads: CASSSTYRGAIYGYTF. The CDR3 DNA follows: TGTGCCAGCAGTTCCACTTACAGGGGCGCCATCTATGGCTACACCTTC.

Ten or more counts support this clonotype. The junction differs from germline at one of its ends, possibly a read error. CDR3 protein: CSVEVLAGGLNF. DNA of the CDR3: TGCAGCGTGGAAGTCTTAGCGGGAGGACTTAACTTC. V gene TRBV29-1 combines with J gene TRBJ2-7; 10 bases map to TRBD2. Per germline, CDR1 SQVTM and CDR2 ANQGSEA. The CDR3 consists of 12 residues.

V gene TRBV21-1 combines with J gene TRBJ2-1; TRBD2, the table's D call, lacks a check against the DNA. TRBV21-1 represents a pseudogene. The CDR3 spans 17 residues. As DNA, the CDR3 is TGTGCCAGCAGCGCCCCCCGGACTAGCGGTCCCTACAATGAGCAGTTCTTC. Translation gives CASSAPRTSGPYNEQFF.

This clonotype was found a few times. The chain has TRBV12-3 or TRBV12-4 and TRBJ1-6, with 7 positions matching TRBD1. V shed 1 base, J shed 12 bases, and the junction held 9 bases outside the gene matches. This CDR3 spans 15 amino acids. This CDR3 is CASSLGRRQGGPLHF. The CDR3 DNA reads TGTGCCAGCAGTTTAGGCCGCCGACAGGGCGGACCCCTCCACTTT.

The table lists this clonotype with many counts. This sequence joins TRBV27 and TRBJ2-1, with D maybe TRBD2 (5 bases). CDR1 MNHEY and CDR2 SMNVEV come from the germline V gene (reference sequence). There are 15 residues in the CDR3. Trimming removed 2 bases from V and 4 bases from J, with 12 bases in between. The CDR3 is CASSLTREWYNEQFF. DNA of the CDR3: TGTGCCAGCAGTTTAACGAGGGAGTGGTACAATGAGCAGTTCTTC.

This clonotype turned up a few times. V and J are TRBV2 and TRBJ1-5; no clear D. The CDR3 totals 15 residues. Germline V gene sequence: CDR1 SNHLY, CDR2 FYNNEI. V was trimmed by 7 bases and J by 2 bases, leaving 15 bases between them. CDR3 bases: TGTGCCAGCAAGTATACCCCGATTGGCAATCAGCCCCAGCATTTT. Its translation: CASKYTPIGNQPQHF.

This clonotype was seen many times. V gene TRBV3-1 combines with J gene TRBJ2-5; the D gene is possibly TRBD2 (5 bases). CDR3 length equals 17 residues. CDR1 is LGHDT and CDR2 is YNNKEL in the germline V gene (reference sequence). V lost 0 bases and J 1 base, leaving 15 bases between the germline ends. The CDR3 DNA reads TGTGCCAGCAGCCAAGAACCTGGGAGCCCACCCCAAGAGACCCAGTACTTC. Amino acid sequence: CASSQEPGSPPQETQYF.

This clonotype has at least ten counts. The chain couples TRBV7-6 to TRBJ2-5, with 11 bases aligning to TRBD2. Germline lookup yields CDR1 SGHVS and CDR2 FNYEAQ. This CDR3 contains 16 residues. After removal of 4 bases from V and 3 bases from J, the junction contained 7 bases not matched to a gene. CDR3 in DNA: TGTGCCAGCAGCTCCCACTCGGGACTAGCGGAAGAGACCCAGTACTTC. Protein product: CASSSHSGLAEETQYF.

This clonotype turned up a few times. V is TRBV28 and J is TRBJ2-1; the D is unclear. From germline, CDR1 is MDHEN and CDR2 SYDVKM. Trimming removed 7 bases from V and 0 bases from J, with 10 bases in between. The CDR3 contains 14 residues. The CDR3 loop reads CASTPRLSYNEQFF. In nucleotides, the CDR3 is TGTGCCAGCACGCCCAGACTCTCCTACAATGAGCAGTTCTTC.

The sample holds many counts of this clonotype. The chain couples TRBV29-1 to TRBJ2-7; D is unresolved. Germline-derived CDR1 and CDR2 are SQVTM and ANQGSEA. The CDR3 consists of 15 residues. V dropped 2 bases and J dropped 1 base, with 15 bases sitting between them. The chain's CDR3 is CSVEIRSGPSYEQYF. The CDR3 DNA is TGCAGCGTTGAAATAAGGTCAGGACCGTCCTACGAGCAGTACTTC.

The table lists this clonotype with a few counts. This sequence joins TRBV29-1 and TRBJ1-1; D is undetermined. Germline CDR1 and CDR2: SQVTM and ANQGSEA. V dropped 4 bases and J dropped 1 base, with 10 bases sitting between them. CDR3 size: 13 residues. The CDR3 is CSVVSGSNTEAFF. In DNA, the CDR3 is TGCAGCGTTGTAAGCGGATCGAACACTGAAGCTTTCTTT.

In its sample, this clonotype was seen many times. The chain recombines TRBV7-9 with TRBJ2-7; TRBD1 matches at 7 bases. Trimming took 5 bases from V and 5 from J; bases not matched to a gene: 6. Germline V gene lookup returns CDR1 SEHNR and CDR2 FQNEAQ (reference sequence). CDR3 length: 13 residues. The CDR3 here is CASSLGTEDEQYF. Written as DNA, the CDR3 is TGTGCCAGCAGCCTCGGGACAGAGGACGAGCAGTACTTC. Full variable domain (rest looked up from reference TRBV7-9 and TRBJ2-7): DTGVSQNPRHKITKRGQNVTFRCDPISEHNRLYWYRQTLGQGPEFLTYFQNEAQLEKSRLLSDRFSAERPKGSFSTLEIQRTEQGDSAMYLCASSLGTEDEQYFGPGTRLTVT.

The sample holds many counts of this clonotype. CDR3 nucleotide sequence: TGTGCCACCAGCAGGTTACAGGGGGCCAACACTGAAGCTTTCTTT. It codes for CATSRLQGANTEAFF. The chain has TRBV15 and TRBJ1-1; TRBD1 aligns across 9 bases. The germline gives CDR1 LNHNV, CDR2 YYDKDF (reference sequence). The CDR3 has 15 residues. Trimming cost V 3 bases and J 2 bases; bases outside gene matches: 4.

In its sample, this clonotype was seen a few times. V and J are TRBV4-1 and TRBJ2-7, with a possible D match to TRBD1 (5 bases). The CDR3 extends over 15 amino acids. Trimming left V 0 bases short and J 6 bases short, with 15 bases between. Germline lookup yields CDR1 MGHRA and CDR2 YSYEKL. The CDR3 sequence is CASSQEVAGSGEQYF. The CDR3 nucleotides are TGCGCCAGCAGCCAAGAAGTGGCAGGGTCGGGCGAGCAGTACTTC.

This clonotype was seen only a few times. The chain employs TRBV7-9 and TRBJ1-1; D might be TRBD1 (6 bases). The CDR3 sequence is 12 residues long. Trimming shortened V by 6 bases and J by 4 bases, and 9 bases separated the two germline ends. The germline CDR1 and CDR2 sequences are SEHNR and FQNEAQ (reference sequence). The CDR3 protein is CASSGQTTEAFF. For the CDR3, the DNA is TGTGCCAGCAGTGGACAGACCACTGAAGCTTTCTTT. Complete variable domain (other parts from reference TRBV7-9 and TRBJ1-1): DTGVSQNPRHKITKRGQNVTFRCDPISEHNRLYWYRQTLGQGPEFLTYFQNEAQLEKSRLLSDRFSAERPKGSFSTLEIQRTEQGDSAMYLCASSGQTTEAFFGQGTRLTVV.

The J gene is TRBJ2-2, the V gene TRBV20-1; 10 nucleotides match TRBD2. The CDR3 loop spans 14 amino acids. The germline V gene encodes CDR1 DFQATT and CDR2 SNEGSKA (reference sequence). The J segment lost 6 bases and the V segment lost 1 base, leaving 2 bases of the junction unmatched. CDR3 protein: CSARASGSPGELFF. The CDR3 DNA is TGCAGTGCTAGAGCTAGCGGGAGCCCCGGGGAGCTGTTTTTT.

This clonotype has ten or more counts. This chain uses TRBV4-3 with TRBJ2-1; 8 bases are a match to TRBD2. Germline CDR1 and CDR2: LGHNA and YSLEER. The length of the CDR3 is 17 residues. Losses at the gene ends were 4 bases for V and 9 bases for J; bases not matched to a gene: 17. The CDR3 nucleotides are TGCGCCAGCAGCCGGAGTCTCGGGCAGCGGGAGTTCACTGAGCAGTTCTTC. It is translated as CASSRSLGQREFTEQFF.

This clonotype was seen only a few times. This CDR3 reads CASSPDPGLAVLSSYNEQFF. The DNA for the CDR3 is TGTGCCAGCAGCCCCGACCCAGGACTAGCGGTTTTGAGCTCCTACAATGAGCAGTTCTTC. The chain joins TRBV12-3 or TRBV12-4 to TRBJ2-1, with 10 positions matching TRBD2. The CDR3 runs to 20 residues. V lost 6 bases, J lost 0 bases, and 17 bases stayed unmatched.

This clonotype was recorded a few times. Compared with germline, one end of the junction differs, possibly owing to a read error. The V gene is TRBV12-3 or TRBV12-4, the J gene TRBJ1-1; D is undetermined. The CDR3 spans 12 residues. CDR3 residues: CASSLSSTEALF. CDR3 nucleotide sequence: TGTGCCAGCAGCCTGAGTAGCACTGAAGCTCTCTTT.